These 21 T cell receptor beta chains came from one sample sequenced in a study of CD8+ T cells in alopecia areata. RNA extraction and reverse transcription yielded cDNA as sequencing template. TCRdb keeps only in-frame clones here, not all; method: immunoSEQ multiplex PCR. The data contain 150,000 to 200,000 clones, approximately 70% of them seen just once; the ten biggest clones take up about an eighth. This material consisted of CD8+ T cells sorted from blood, taken at week 0. The receptors were gathered from a human donor with alopecia areata.

The genes are TRBV7-2 and TRBJ1-6; the D is unclear. The CDR3 sequence is 16 residues long. From germline, CDR1 is SGHTA and CDR2 FQGNSA. The V gene lost 8 bases and the J gene lost 3 bases, with 17 bases spanning the gap. DNA for the CDR3: TGTGCCAGCTTGCATTTGTTCGACGGCTATAATTCACCCCTCCACTTT. It specifies CASLHLFDGYNSPLHF.

This chain uses TRBV29-1 with TRBJ2-4; 9 positions agree with TRBD1. Trimming cost V 7 bases and J 8 bases; bases outside gene matches: 9. The germline gives CDR1 SQVTM, CDR2 ANQGSEA. CDR3 size: 13 residues. The DNA for the CDR3 is TGCAGCGCACGACAGGGGGTGAAGGACATTCAGTACTTC. This gives the protein CSARQGVKDIQYF.

The rearrangement uses TRBV2 and TRBJ2-3, with 8 bases lining up with TRBD1. Germline V lookup: CDR1 SNHLY, CDR2 FYNNEI. Trimming removed 4 bases from V and 5 bases from J; junction bases left unmatched: 8. There are 15 residues in the CDR3. The CDR3 region has the DNA TGTGCCAGCAGTGTAATGGACAGGGTGGTAGATACGCAGTATTTT. It is translated as CASSVMDRVVDTQYF. Filled out from reference TRBV2 and TRBJ2-3, the complete variable domain reads EPEVTQTPSHQVTQMGQEVILRCVPISNHLYFYWYRQILGQKVEFLVSFYNNEISEKSEIFDDQFSVERPDGSNFTLKIRSTKLEDSAMYFCASSVMDRVVDTQYFGPGTRLTVL.

The CDR3 DNA sequence: TGTGCCAGCAGTTACTCGATCGGGGAAAACATTCAGTACTTC. It specifies CASSYSIGENIQYF. The chain recombines TRBV6-5 with TRBJ2-4, with a tentative D call TRBD2 (5 bases). Trimming took off 0 bases at V and 5 bases at J, with 8 bases between the two ends. The length of the CDR3 is 14 residues. Looked up from germline, CDR1 is MNHEY and CDR2 is SVGAGI.

The chain joins TRBV5-1 to TRBJ2-5, with a possible D match to TRBD2 (6 bases). Trimming pared 0 bases from V and 0 bases from J, leaving 18 bases between. Germline loops: CDR1 SGHRS, CDR2 YFSETQ. The CDR3 spans 18 residues. CDR3 nucleotide sequence: TGCGCCAGCAGCTTGGAAGGGAGACTAGAAAGGTACCAAGAGACCCAGTACTTC. Translation: CASSLEGRLERYQETQYF. The entire variable domain, with the rest obtained from reference TRBV5-1 and TRBJ2-5, is as follows: KAGVTQTPRYLIKTRGQQVTLSCSPISGHRSVSWYQQTPGQGLQFLFEYFSETQRNKGNFPGRFSGRQFSNSRSEMNVSTLELGDSALYLCASSLEGRLERYQETQYFGPGTRLLVL.

The chain joins TRBV7-8 to TRBJ2-7; TRBD1 agrees at 7 bases. V shed 5 bases, J shed 0 bases, and the junction held 7 bases outside the gene matches. The CDR3 is 15 amino acids. Germline values: CDR1 SGHVS, CDR2 FQNEAQ. CDR3 coding DNA: TGTGCCAGCAGCCCAACGGGACAGATCTCCTACGAGCAGTACTTC. Translated, it gives CASSPTGQISYEQYF.

The chain joins TRBV5-6 to TRBJ1-4; no definite D call. The V and J ends lost 2 bases and 0 bases respectively, with 5 bases between them. The CDR3 consists of 14 residues. Germline CDR1 is SGHDT and CDR2 is YYEEEE. CDR3 sequence: CASSFSTTNEKLFF. The CDR3 region has the DNA TGTGCCAGCAGCTTTTCGACAACTAATGAAAAACTGTTTTTT.

The J gene is TRBJ2-1, the V gene TRBV7-6, with no clear D. CDR1 and CDR2 from the germline V gene are SGHVS and FNYEAQ. V was pared by 2 bases and J by 9 bases, with 8 bases between. The CDR3 totals 12 residues. The CDR3 sequence is CASSLSDFEQFF. The DNA of the CDR3 is TGTGCCAGCAGCTTAAGTGACTTTGAGCAGTTCTTC.

The rearrangement links TRBV10-3 to TRBJ2-1; a weak D match, TRBD1 (6 bases). The V and J ends lost 7 bases and 8 bases respectively, with 12 bases between them. The CDR3 loop spans 12 amino acids. CDR1 and CDR2 from the germline V gene are ENHRY and SYGVKD. The CDR3 reads CAIMGTQDEQFF. In DNA form, the CDR3 reads TGTGCCATCATGGGGACACAAGATGAGCAGTTCTTC.

This clone was recorded once. The chain joins TRBV2 to TRBJ1-6; D is perhaps TRBD1 (6 bases). The ends were cut back, 6 bases at V and 7 bases at J, with 16 bases in the middle. Germline V gene sequence: CDR1 SNHLY, CDR2 FYNNEI. The CDR3 consists of 15 residues. DNA for the CDR3: TGTGCCAGCAGGAAATCCCGGGACAAAAATTCACCCCTCCACTTT. Translated: CASRKSRDKNSPLHF.

The gene calls are TRBV5-1 and TRBJ2-1; a weak D match, TRBD2 (5 bases). The germline V gene has CDR1 SGHRS and CDR2 YFSETQ. The CDR3 is 15 amino acids. The V end was cut by 0 bases, the J end by 9 bases, with 16 bases between. The CDR3 DNA is TGCGCCAGCAGCTTGGCGGGATCGACTGCAGGTGAGCAGTTCTTC. This sequence encodes CASSLAGSTAGEQFF.

The V and J genes are TRBV2 and TRBJ2-3; 15 bases map to TRBD2. Germline assignment: CDR1 SNHLY and CDR2 FYNNEI. The CDR3 has 18 residues. V trimming: 5 bases; J trimming: 4 bases; junction bases outside the gene matches: 10. CDR3 coding DNA: TGTGCCAGCAGTCTCTCAACCGGGACTAGCGGGGGGCCAGATACGCAGTATTTT. This translates into CASSLSTGTSGGPDTQYF.

The rearrangement links TRBV5-1 to TRBJ1-4; TRBD1 is a possible D gene (6 bases). The CDR3 consists of 18 residues. Trimming left V 4 bases short and J 0 bases short, with 19 bases between. CDR1 and CDR2 (germline): SGHRS, YFSETQ. The CDR3 DNA follows: TGCGCCAGCAGCGAAAAGCAGGGGAACCCTTCAACTAATGAAAAACTGTTTTTT. Translating it yields CASSEKQGNPSTNEKLFF.

This clone was seen just once. The chain combines TRBV5-1 with TRBJ2-3; TRBD2 is a possible D gene (6 bases). The CDR3 length is 14 residues. V dropped 4 bases and J dropped 1 base, with 10 bases sitting between them. Looked up from germline, CDR1 is SGHRS and CDR2 is YFSETQ. In nucleotides, the CDR3 is TGCGCCAGCAGCAGAGCTAGCGGCACAGATACGCAGTATTTT. Amino acid sequence: CASSRASGTDTQYF.

The chain is built from TRBV29-1 and TRBJ1-2; the match to TRBD1 covers 11 bases. This CDR3 is built from 12 residues. Trimming at V came to 4 bases and at J to 10 bases, leaving 5 bases not matched to a gene. Germline-derived CDR1 and CDR2 are SQVTM and ANQGSEA. This CDR3 reads CSVADRGRIYTF. Here the CDR3 DNA reads TGCAGCGTTGCGGACAGGGGGCGAATCTACACCTTC.

The V and J genes are TRBV29-1 and TRBJ2-7; possible D gene TRBD1, 5 bases. Trimming shortened V by 2 bases and J by 0 bases, and 8 bases separated the two germline ends. The CDR3 covers 13 residues. The germline gives CDR1 SQVTM, CDR2 ANQGSEA. CDR3 loop: CSVEKQDSYEQYF. The CDR3 DNA reads as TGCAGCGTTGAAAAACAGGACTCCTACGAGCAGTACTTC.

The chain joins TRBV2 to TRBJ2-3, with TRBD1 as a possible D gene (6 bases). With 7 bases removed from V and 9 bases from J, the gap between germline ends came to 20 bases. The length of the CDR3 is 14 residues. The germline gives CDR1 SNHLY, CDR2 FYNNEI. CDR3 sequence: CASIEDSLTPTQYF. CDR3 coding DNA: TGTGCCAGCATTGAGGACAGCCTTACCCCGACGCAGTATTTT.

This chain links TRBV10-3 with TRBJ2-5, with TRBD1 matching over 8 bases. V lost 6 bases, J lost 5 bases, and 11 bases stayed unmatched. Per germline, CDR1 ENHRY and CDR2 SYGVKD. The CDR3 runs 15 residues. The CDR3 loop is CAISEPGQVTETQYF. The CDR3 DNA reads TGTGCCATCAGCGAGCCGGGACAGGTAACGGAGACCCAGTACTTC.

This clone is a singleton in its sample. This chain uses TRBV19 with TRBJ2-2; D is unclear. CDR3 length: 14 amino acids. The ends were cut back, 5 bases at V and 5 bases at J, with 12 bases in the middle. Germline lookup yields CDR1 LNHDA and CDR2 SQIVND (reference sequence). CDR3 protein: CASSLTPGTGELFF. In nucleotides, the CDR3 is TGTGCCAGTAGTCTTACCCCCGGGACCGGGGAGCTGTTTTTT.

The rearrangement uses TRBV30 and TRBJ1-2, with 10 bases identical to TRBD1. The CDR3 is made up of 14 amino acids. V lost 2 bases and J lost 3; bases outside the gene matches: 3. From germline, CDR1 is GTSNPN and CDR2 SVGIG (reference sequence). The CDR3 loop reads CAWSTGTGDYGYTF. DNA of the CDR3: TGTGCCTGGAGTACTGGGACAGGGGACTATGGCTACACCTTC.

V and J are TRBV27 and TRBJ1-2, with D perhaps TRBD1 (5 bases). The V gene lost 6 bases and the J gene lost 5 bases, with 13 bases spanning the gap. Germline assignment: CDR1 MNHEY and CDR2 SMNVEV (reference sequence). The length of the CDR3 is 13 residues. The CDR3 sequence: CASRRDGPYGYTF. The CDR3 nucleotides are TGTGCCAGCAGACGGGACGGTCCTTATGGCTACACCTTC.